This entry features one T cell receptor (beta chain) sequence. Its target is unknown. From germline, CDR1 is SGHAT and CDR2 FQNNGV. This CDR3 spans 14 amino acids. With V trimmed by 5 bases and J by 2 bases, 5 bases remained unmatched. A NOSPECS grade of at least 4, a Clinical Activity Score of at least 3 and duration under 3 months were recorded in ophthalmopathy patients. Clinical symptoms, serum thyroxine, TRAb, thyroid ultrasound and orbital computed tomography established diagnosis. RNA transcripts were the template for amplifying TCR beta CDR3 regions. The HTBI primer set was used in a first-round RT-PCR of the TCR CDR3. TCRdb re-called the multiplex PCR reads with MiXCR, one entry per CDR3 protein. The sample comprises 400,000 or so distinct CDR3 sequences, around 15% of which are singletons, and 25% to 30% rests with the top ten. The data derive from a study of T cells in Graves' hyperthyroidism and ophthalmopathy.

Study-wide points: Most expanded thyroid clonotypes above 0.001 also appeared in blood.

The clonotype was recovered from a man between 45 and 60 years old with Graves' ophthalmopathy. The chain has TRBV11-2 and TRBJ2-7; 8 nucleotides line up with TRBD1. Sequencing input: blood. In DNA, the CDR3 is TGTGCCAGCAGCCGAACAGGGGGACCCTACGAGCAGTACTTC. Translating it yields CASSRTGGPYEQYF.